This paragraph covers one T cell receptor beta chain sequence. Its cognate antigen is unknown. Per germline, CDR1 MNHEY and CDR2 SVGAGI. The CDR3 length is 14 residues. Trimming cost V 2 bases and J 8 bases, with 12 bases left between them. These data belong to a study of cytomegalovirus exposure and HLA in healthy donors. It was with 60 Vbeta and 13 Jbeta primers that the PCR ran. Measured with immunoSEQ multiplex PCR; TCRdb has only the in-frame clones, and not every one. The sample yields about 160,000 clones, 84% seen once. Overall study results and limits: Presence/absence analyses rested on an assumption that sequencing depth was roughly uniform across donors. Most TCR beta V segments were productive about 87% or about 30% of the time in an earlier analysis. Later analysis associated a missense DCLRE1C variant with TCR beta V- and J-gene trimming.

J is TRBJ1-4 and V is TRBV6-5, with D perhaps matching TRBD1 (6 bases). The sequenced material came from PBMCs. This sequence originates from a man younger than 35 in good health and CMV-seronegative. The CDR3 protein is CASSYRQGKEKLFF. The CDR3, as DNA: TGTGCCAGCAGTTACAGGCAGGGGAAGGAAAAACTGTTTTTT.